This T cell receptor beta chain was identified during a study of identical twins. The table lists this clonotype with a few counts. TCRdb re-called the 5' RACE reads through MiXCR, storing one row per CDR3 protein. This repertoire shows roughly 720,000 distinct CDR3 sequences, roughly 18% found once; its top ten account for roughly 14%. Germline CDR1 is MNHEY and CDR2 is SVGAGI. Between the trimmed V and J ends, which lost 4 bases and 1 base, there was a span of 10 bases. The CDR3 consists of 14 residues. The sample also formed part of further work on T cells expressing NK-cell markers. That paper notes: Serological testing identified most of the eight sequenced donors as HCMV-seropositive and one as seronegative. The leading position in the CD3+CD56-NKG2C+ fraction of a few donors also went to these clonotypes.

The chain has TRBV6-5 and TRBJ1-1, with D tentatively TRBD1 (6 bases). The receptor was isolated from a woman aged 18-30 years in good health. The sample consisted of PBMCs. The CDR3 region is CASSSGQRNTEAFF. CDR3 bases: TGTGCCAGCAGTTCGGGACAACGGAACACTGAAGCTTTCTTT.